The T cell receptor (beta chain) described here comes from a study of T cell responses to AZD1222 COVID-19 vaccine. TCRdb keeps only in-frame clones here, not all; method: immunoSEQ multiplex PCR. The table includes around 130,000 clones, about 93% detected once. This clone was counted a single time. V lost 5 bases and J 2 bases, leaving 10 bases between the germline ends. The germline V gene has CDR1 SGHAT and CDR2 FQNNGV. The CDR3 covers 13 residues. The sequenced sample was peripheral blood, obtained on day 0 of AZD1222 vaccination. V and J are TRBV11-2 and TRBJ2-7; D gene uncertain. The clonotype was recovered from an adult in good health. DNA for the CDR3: TGTGCCAGCAGCCCTTATGGGACCTACGAGCAGTACTTC. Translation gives CASSPYGTYEQYF.